Here is one TCR beta chain with its context. Its matching antigen is unknown. Clones were read by immunoSEQ multiplex PCR, and TCRdb kept only the in-frame ones, dropping some. Here the sample spans 60,000 to 75,000 clones, around 83% being singletons. CDR3 size: 14 residues. V dropped 0 bases and J dropped 7 bases, with 9 bases sitting between them. Germline loops: CDR1 LNHDA, CDR2 SQIVND (reference sequence). This sample stems from a study of OX40 agonist ivuxolimab in advanced cancers. General study findings and limits: Among the lowest levels of clonal expansion were found in partial responders at 0.1-3.0 mg/kg. Dose levels from 0.1 to 3.0 mg/kg saw CD4+ and CD8+ blood T cells expand clonally by week 6.

Sample: CD4+ or CD8+ T cells sorted from blood, taken in a trial of the OX40 agonist ivuxolimab. This sequence originates from an adult with an advanced solid tumor such as melanoma, head and neck, liver or kidney cancer. J is TRBJ2-2 and V is TRBV19, with D possibly TRBD1 on 6 matching bases. The DNA of the CDR3 is TGTGCCAGTAGTATAGACAGGGGCAGCGGGGAGCTGTTTTTT. Encoded protein: CASSIDRGSGELFF.